The 10 T cell receptor beta chains reported below all come from one sample, sequenced in a study of T cell clones after liver transplantation. TCRdb keeps only in-frame clones here, not all; method: immunoSEQ multiplex PCR. The sample consists of 55,000 to 80,000 clones, over 85% of them appearing once. The source was CD4+ T cells from blood, collected before liver transplant. The receptors shown here come from a human donor who received a liver transplant.

The rearrangement joins TRBV7-8 to TRBJ2-7; D is perhaps TRBD1 (6 bases). Germline V gives CDR1 SGHVS, CDR2 FQNEAQ. Trimming stripped 1 base from V and 0 bases from J, with 10 bases between. The CDR3 runs to 15 residues. The CDR3 DNA reads TGTGCCAGCAGCTTAGACCAGGGGAGCTCCTACGAGCAGTACTTC. The encoded protein is CASSLDQGSSYEQYF.

The chain joins TRBV4-2 to TRBJ2-3, with TRBD2 matching over 10 bases. With 3 bases clipped from V and 4 bases from J, the junction kept 7 bases outside the gene matches. Per germline, CDR1 LGHNA and CDR2 YNFKEQ. CDR3 length equals 16 residues. CDR3 amino acids: CASSHASGSLADTQYF. CDR3 coding DNA: TGTGCCAGCAGCCACGCTAGCGGGAGTTTGGCAGATACGCAGTATTTT.

The gene calls are TRBV5-1 and TRBJ1-1; 7 bases agree with TRBD1. The ends lost 4 bases at V and 4 bases at J; junction bases unmatched: 10. The CDR3 totals 15 residues. The germline gives CDR1 SGHRS, CDR2 YFSETQ. The CDR3 region has the DNA TGCGCCAGCAGCCACCGGGAGGGGGCCACCACTGAAGCTTTCTTT. Translated, it gives CASSHREGATTEAFF.

The chain combines TRBV27 with TRBJ2-7; 10 bases are a match to TRBD1. Unmatched junction bases numbered 6, after V lost 4 bases and J lost 0 bases. Germline V lookup: CDR1 MNHEY, CDR2 SMNVEV (reference sequence). This CDR3 region has 16 residues. CDR3 in amino acids: CASSWGQGRSSYEQYF. DNA for the CDR3: TGTGCCAGCAGTTGGGGACAGGGGCGTAGCTCCTACGAGCAGTACTTC.

J is TRBJ2-7 and V is TRBV27, with TRBD2 matching 10 bases. The V gene's germline CDR1 is MNHEY and CDR2 SMNVEV (reference sequence). The CDR3 contains 17 residues. Germline trimming cut 6 bases from V and 1 base from J; bases unmatched to any gene: 12. The CDR3 reads CASSPIPWTSGSYEQYF. In DNA, the CDR3 is TGTGCCAGCAGCCCCATTCCTTGGACTAGCGGATCCTACGAGCAGTACTTC.

The chain carries TRBV11-2 and TRBJ2-1; D unresolved. Germline-derived CDR1 and CDR2 are SGHAT and FQNNGV. The CDR3 spans 15 residues. Trimming removed 1 base from V and 3 bases from J, with 10 bases in between. This CDR3 is CASSLAGALYNEQFF. The CDR3 nucleotides are TGTGCCAGCAGCTTAGCAGGAGCGCTCTACAATGAGCAGTTCTTC.

The chain employs TRBV25-1 and TRBJ2-1; D is undetermined. CDR3 length equals 14 residues. Germline CDR1 and CDR2: MGHDK and SYGVNS. V gave up 2 bases and J gave up 0 bases, with 5 bases separating them. The CDR3 is CASSEDSSYNEQFF. CDR3 bases: TGTGCCAGCAGTGAAGATAGCTCCTACAATGAGCAGTTCTTC. The whole variable domain, filled in from reference TRBV25-1 and TRBJ2-1, reads EADIYQTPRYLVIGTGKKITLECSQTMGHDKMYWYQQDPGMELHLIHYSYGVNSTEKGDLSSESTVSRIRTEHFPLTLESARPSHTSQYLCASSEDSSYNEQFFGPGTRLTVL.

This chain joins TRBV6-6 and TRBJ2-5, with D possibly TRBD1 on 6 matching bases. The CDR3 runs 16 residues. Per germline, CDR1 MNHNY and CDR2 SVGAGI (reference sequence). Trimming cost V 0 bases and J 2 bases, with 13 bases left between them. CDR3 bases: TGTGCCAGCAGTTACTCCCAGGGGCCCGGACAAGAGACCCAGTACTTC. Encoded protein: CASSYSQGPGQETQYF.

The chain carries TRBV6-5 and TRBJ2-7, with D possibly matching TRBD2 (6 bases). The CDR3 consists of 13 residues. Germline-derived CDR1 and CDR2 are MNHEY and SVGAGI. V was clipped by 5 bases and J by 3 bases, with 11 bases between them. Written as DNA, the CDR3 is TGTGCCAGCAGTCTACCCGGGGGCTACGAGCAGTACTTC. Protein product: CASSLPGGYEQYF.

This clone was recorded once. V and J are TRBV5-8 and TRBJ1-3; tentatively, D is TRBD1 (5 bases). The CDR3 loop spans 15 amino acids. Trimming removed 3 bases from V and 0 bases from J, with 10 bases in between. The germline gives CDR1 SGHTS, CDR2 YDEGEE. The chain's CDR3 is CASSWGRNSGNTIYF. The CDR3 bases are TGTGCCAGCAGCTGGGGACGGAACTCTGGAAACACCATATATTTT.